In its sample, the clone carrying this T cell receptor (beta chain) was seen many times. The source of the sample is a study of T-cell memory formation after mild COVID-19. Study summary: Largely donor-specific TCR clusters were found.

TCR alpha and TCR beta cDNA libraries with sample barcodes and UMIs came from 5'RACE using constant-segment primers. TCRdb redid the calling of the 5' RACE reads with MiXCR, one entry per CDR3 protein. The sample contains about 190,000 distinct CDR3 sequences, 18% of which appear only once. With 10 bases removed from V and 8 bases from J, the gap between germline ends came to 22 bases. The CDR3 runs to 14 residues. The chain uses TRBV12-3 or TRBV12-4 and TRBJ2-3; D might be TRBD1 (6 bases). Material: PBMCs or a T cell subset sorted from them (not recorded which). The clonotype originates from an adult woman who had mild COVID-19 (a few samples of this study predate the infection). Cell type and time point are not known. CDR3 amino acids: CATRTWTRQATQYF. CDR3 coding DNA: TGTGCCACCCGAACGTGGACTCGACAGGCTACGCAGTATTTT.